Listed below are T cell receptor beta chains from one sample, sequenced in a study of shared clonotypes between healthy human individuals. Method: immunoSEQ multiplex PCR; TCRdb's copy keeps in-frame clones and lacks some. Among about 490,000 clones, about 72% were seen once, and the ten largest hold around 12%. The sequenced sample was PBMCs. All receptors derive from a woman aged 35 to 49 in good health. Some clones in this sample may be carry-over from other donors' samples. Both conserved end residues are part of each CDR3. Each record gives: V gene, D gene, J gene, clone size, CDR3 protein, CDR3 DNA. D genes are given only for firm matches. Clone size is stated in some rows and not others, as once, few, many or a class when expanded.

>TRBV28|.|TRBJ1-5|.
CASSPVGWDNQPQHF
TGTGCCAGCAGTCCCGTGGGATGGGACAATCAGCCCCAGCATTTT
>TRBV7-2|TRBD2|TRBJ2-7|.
CASSLLAGGSYEQYF
TGTGCCAGCAGCTTACTGGCGGGAGGTTCCTACGAGCAGTACTTC
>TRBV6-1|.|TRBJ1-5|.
CASSEGFPWGSGNQPQHF
TGTGCCAGCAGTGAAGGATTTCCCTGGGGTAGCGGCAATCAGCCCCAGCATTTT
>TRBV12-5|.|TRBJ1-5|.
CASGLDNQPQHF
TGTGCTAGTGGTTTGGACAATCAGCCCCAGCATTTT
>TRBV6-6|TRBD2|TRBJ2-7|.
CASSQTGLAGPDEQYF
TGTGCCAGCAGTCAGACTGGACTAGCGGGACCCGACGAGCAGTACTTC
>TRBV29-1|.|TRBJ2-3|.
CSVETDTQYF
TGCAGCGTTGAAACAGATACGCAGTATTTT
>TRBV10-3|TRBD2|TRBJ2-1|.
CAIEGGGTSGQFF
TGTGCCATCGAAGGGGGGGGGACTAGCGGACAGTTCTTC
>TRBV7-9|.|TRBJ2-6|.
CASSPRGDLSGANVLTF
TGTGCCAGCAGCCCGCGCGGTGACCTCTCTGGGGCCAACGTCCTGACTTTC
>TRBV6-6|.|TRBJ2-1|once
CASRTIGPGAYNEQFF
TGTGCCAGCAGGACCATAGGGCCGGGAGCCTACAATGAGCAGTTCTTC
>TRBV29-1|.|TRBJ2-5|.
CSVVGYEETQYF
TGCAGCGTTGTTGGGTATGAGGAGACCCAGTACTTC
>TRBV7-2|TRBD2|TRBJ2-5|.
CASSLHPLAEETQYF
TGTGCCAGCAGCCTACATCCTCTAGCGGAAGAGACCCAGTACTTC
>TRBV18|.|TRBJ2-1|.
CASSPSGASAGYEQFF
TGTGCCAGCTCACCATCGGGAGCCTCCGCTGGGTATGAGCAGTTCTTC
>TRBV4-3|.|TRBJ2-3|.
CASSPGGITDTQYF
TGCGCCAGCAGCCCCGGCGGAATCACAGATACGCAGTATTTT
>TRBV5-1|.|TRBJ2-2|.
CASSLGPEGAGELFF
TGCGCCAGCAGCTTGGGGCCGGAGGGCGCCGGGGAGCTGTTTTTT
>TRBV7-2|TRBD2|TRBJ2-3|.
CASSSGLAGPTDTQYF
TGTGCCAGCAGCTCCGGACTAGCGGGCCCCACAGATACGCAGTATTTT
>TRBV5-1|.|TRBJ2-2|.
CASSSLQGSGELFF
TGCGCCAGCAGCTCCTTACAGGGAAGCGGGGAGCTGTTTTTT
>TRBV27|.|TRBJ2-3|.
CASSPFATPTDTQYF
TGTGCCAGCTCTCCTTTCGCCACTCCCACAGATACGCAGTATTTT
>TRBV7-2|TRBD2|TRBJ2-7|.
CASSSDSIRLAGEQYF
TGTGCCAGCAGCTCCGATTCGATCAGACTAGCGGGTGAGCAGTACTTC
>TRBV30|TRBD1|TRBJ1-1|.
CAWSKSRTGQAFF
TGTGCCTGGAGTAAGTCACGGACAGGACAAGCTTTCTTT
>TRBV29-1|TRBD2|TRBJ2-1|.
CSVAPGLGGGEQFF
TGCAGCGTTGCCCCGGGACTAGGAGGCGGTGAGCAGTTCTTC
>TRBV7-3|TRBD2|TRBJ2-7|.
CASNPRGASGNVEQYF
TGTGCCAGCAACCCTCGAGGGGCTAGCGGGAACGTCGAGCAGTACTTC
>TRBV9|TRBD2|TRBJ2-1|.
CASSGTSGRGYNEQFF
TGTGCCAGCAGCGGGACTAGCGGGAGGGGGTACAATGAGCAGTTCTTC
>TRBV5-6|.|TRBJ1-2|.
CASSLEGLSYGYTF
TGTGCCAGCAGCTTGGAGGGACTGTCCTATGGCTACACCTTC
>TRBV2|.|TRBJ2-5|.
CASSAESEETQYF
TGTGCCAGCAGTGCGGAGTCTGAGGAGACCCAGTACTTC
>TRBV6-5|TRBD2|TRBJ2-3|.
CASTSGMHTDTQYF
TGTGCCAGCACAAGCGGGATGCACACAGATACGCAGTATTTT
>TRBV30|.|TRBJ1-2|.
CAWSVGGGGPANYGYTF
TGTGCCTGGAGTGTAGGCGGGGGAGGGCCGGCTAACTATGGCTACACCTTC
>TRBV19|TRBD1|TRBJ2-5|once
CASSIGTGKLGTQYF
TGTGCCAGTAGTATCGGGACAGGGAAATTGGGGACCCAGTACTTC
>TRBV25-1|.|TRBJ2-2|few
CASSRKRDGTGELFF
TGTGCCAGCAGTAGGAAAAGGGACGGCACCGGGGAGCTGTTTTTT
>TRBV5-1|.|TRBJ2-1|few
CASSVEVTYNEQFF
TGCGCCAGCAGCGTAGAAGTGACCTACAATGAGCAGTTCTTC
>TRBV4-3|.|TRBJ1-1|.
CASSPTPVGNTEAFF
TGCGCCAGCAGCCCTACCCCCGTTGGGAACACTGAAGCTTTCTTT
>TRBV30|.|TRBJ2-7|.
CAWSWTPGVYEQYF
TGTGCCTGGAGTTGGACCCCGGGGGTCTACGAGCAGTACTTC
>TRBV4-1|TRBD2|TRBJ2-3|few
CASSQDRTSSDTQYF
TGCGCCAGCAGCCAAGATCGGACTAGCTCAGATACGCAGTATTTT
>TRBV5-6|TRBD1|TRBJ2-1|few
CASSFLDRDYNEQFF
TGTGCCAGCAGCTTCCTGGACAGGGATTACAATGAGCAGTTCTTC
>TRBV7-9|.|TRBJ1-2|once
CASSLGTDYGYTF
TGTGCCAGCAGCTTAGGGACAGATTATGGCTACACCTTC
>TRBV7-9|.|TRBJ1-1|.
CASSLDTGTEAFF
TGTGCCAGCAGCTTAGATACTGGCACTGAAGCTTTCTTT
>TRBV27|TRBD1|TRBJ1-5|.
CASVTDPTGTESNQPQHF
TGTGCCAGCGTAACCGACCCGACCGGGACAGAGAGCAATCAGCCCCAGCATTTT
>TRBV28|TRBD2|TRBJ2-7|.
CASSTSSGAYEQYF
TGTGCCAGCAGTACTTCTAGCGGGGCCTACGAGCAGTACTTC
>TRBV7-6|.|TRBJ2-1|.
CASSLDRYSSYNEQFF
TGTGCCAGCAGCTTAGACCGATACAGCTCCTACAATGAGCAGTTCTTC
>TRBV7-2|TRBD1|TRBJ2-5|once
CATGRDRVGETQYF
TGTGCCACCGGCCGGGACAGGGTGGGAGAGACCCAGTACTTC
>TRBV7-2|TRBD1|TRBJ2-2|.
CASSLGTGSGELFF
TGTGCCAGCAGCTTAGGGACAGGGTCCGGGGAGCTGTTTTTT
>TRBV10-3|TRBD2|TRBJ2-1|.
CAISRGGEQFF
TGTGCCATCAGCCGGGGGGGTGAGCAGTTCTTC
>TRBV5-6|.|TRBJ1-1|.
CASSKGRPWGTEAFF
TGTGCCAGCAGCAAAGGAAGACCCTGGGGGACTGAAGCTTTCTTT
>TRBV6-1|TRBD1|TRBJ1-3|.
CASSGTGTSGNTIYF
TGTGCCAGCAGTGGGACAGGGACTTCTGGAAACACCATATATTTT
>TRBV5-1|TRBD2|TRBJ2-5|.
CASSWTSGSMGETQYF
TGCGCCAGCAGCTGGACTAGCGGGAGCATGGGGGAGACCCAGTACTTC
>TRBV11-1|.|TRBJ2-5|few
CASRSWPSAAEETQYF
TGTGCCAGCAGATCTTGGCCTAGCGCTGCTGAGGAGACCCAGTACTTC
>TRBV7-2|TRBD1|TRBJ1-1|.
CASSLWGTGLLNTEAFF
TGTGCCAGCAGCTTATGGGGGACAGGGCTTCTGAACACTGAAGCTTTCTTT
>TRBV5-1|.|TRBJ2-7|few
CASSTLDSYEQYF
TGCGCCAGCAGTACACTGGACAGCTACGAGCAGTACTTC
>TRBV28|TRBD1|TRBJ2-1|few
CASSLTDRGLGEQFF
TGTGCCAGCAGTTTAACGGACAGGGGTTTAGGTGAGCAGTTCTTC